The rows below give T cell receptor beta chains drawn from one sample of a study of early T cells in non-severe SARS-CoV-2 infection. MiXCR, run by TCRdb on the 5' RACE reads, gives a single entry per CDR3 protein. This table has tens of thousands of distinct CDR3 sequences, about 5% appearing once. The material sequenced was whole blood. The receptors here all came from an adult who was a healthcare worker with PCR-confirmed SARS-CoV-2 infection or an uninfected control (not recorded which). Each CDR3 is given with its conserved first and last residue. The D gene is left open where the match is weak. Clone size is given for some rows only: seen once, a few or many times, or a class if the clone is expanded.

J gene | D gene | clone size | V gene | CDR3 DNA | CDR3 protein
TRBJ2-3 | TRBD1 | few | TRBV4-3 | TGCGCCAGCAGCCAATCAAGACAGGGCAGGGATACGCAGTATTTT | CASSQSRQGRDTQYF
TRBJ2-1 | TRBD2 | many | TRBV7-9 | TGTGCCAGCAGCTCCGTAGCGGGGTACTACAATGAGCAGTTCTTC | CASSSVAGYYNEQFF
TRBJ2-7 | TRBD2 | many | TRBV28 | TGTGCCAGCAGTTTGTCGACTAGCGGGGACCACTACGAGCAGTACTTC | CASSLSTSGDHYEQYF
TRBJ2-1 | TRBD2 | . | TRBV19 | TGTGCCAGTAGTCCTCGGGGGGGTTTTGGCAATGAGCAGTTCTTC | CASSPRGGFGNEQFF
TRBJ2-2 | . | . | TRBV6-2/TRBV6-3 | TGTGCCAGCAGTACACTCGGAGTCCCCAACACCGGGGAGCTGTTTTTT | CASSTLGVPNTGELFF
TRBJ1-1 | TRBD1 | . | TRBV2 | TGTGCCAGCAGGGGGGACAGGGTGAACACTGAAGCTTTCTTT | CASRGDRVNTEAFF
TRBJ2-1 | TRBD2 | few | TRBV7-2 | TGTGCCAGCAGCCCGGGACTAGCGGCCTTTTACAATGAGCAGTTCTTC | CASSPGLAAFYNEQFF
TRBJ2-1 | . | many | TRBV7-9 | TGTGCCAGCAGCTTAGCCCGACAAACAGTATACAATGAGCAGTTCTTC | CASSLARQTVYNEQFF
TRBJ2-5 | . | few | TRBV25-1 | TGTGCCAGCAGTGATGACAGGCGAGAGACCCAGTACTTC | CASSDDRRETQYF
TRBJ2-1 | TRBD2 | few | TRBV7-3 | TGTGCCAGCAGCCTTAGCGGGACCCTCTCCTACAATGAGCAGTTCTTC | CASSLSGTLSYNEQFF
TRBJ1-1 | . | few | TRBV6-5 | TGTGCCAGCAGGCCCCTTACAGCAGGGCACACTGAAGCTTTCTTT | CASRPLTAGHTEAFF
TRBJ2-3 | . | . | TRBV4-3 | TGCGCCAGCAGCCAATTGGTCGCAGATACGCAGTATTTT | CASSQLVADTQYF
TRBJ1-5 | . | many | TRBV7-9 | TGTGCCAGCAGCCTCCGGGACGGATCTAATCAGCCCCAGCATTTT | CASSLRDGSNQPQHF
TRBJ1-1 | TRBD1 | . | TRBV7-3 | TGTGCCAGCAGCGAGGGGACAGGGGAGACTGAAGCTTTCTTT | CASSEGTGETEAFF
TRBJ2-5 | TRBD1 | few | TRBV28 | TGTGCCAGCAGAATACAGGGGAGAGAGACCCAGTACTTC | CASRIQGRETQYF
TRBJ2-1 | . | few | TRBV20-1 | TGCAGTGAGCTGGACGGCGGCGCTACCAATGAGCAGTTCTTC | CSELDGGATNEQFF
TRBJ1-6 | . | many | TRBV6-5 | TGTGCCAGCACCCAGCCTAATTCACCCCTCCACTTT | CASTQPNSPLHF
TRBJ2-5 | TRBD2 | . | TRBV27 | TGTGCCAGCAGTTTATCGCGGCTAGCGGGGCTTCTGTACTTC | CASSLSRLAGLLYF
TRBJ1-2 | . | few | TRBV4-3 | TGCGCCAGCAGCCAAGGTGGACCCTCGACAGCCAACTATGGCTACACCTTC | CASSQGGPSTANYGYTF
TRBJ1-2 | . | many | TRBV7-9 | TGTGCCAGCAGCCCCACCGGGACTAACTATGGCTACACCTTC | CASSPTGTNYGYTF
TRBJ2-1 | TRBD1 | . | TRBV20-1 | TGCAGTGCCACACAGGGGGACCTCTACAATGAGCAGTTCTTC | CSATQGDLYNEQFF
TRBJ2-1 | TRBD2 | . | TRBV4-3 | TGCGCCAGCAGCCAATACCTTAGCGGGCCCTACAATGAGCAGTTCTTC | CASSQYLSGPYNEQFF
TRBJ2-7 | TRBD2 | many | TRBV6-6 | TGTGCCAGCAGTTACTCAGGACTAGCGGGAGTGTATGACGAGCAGTACTTC | CASSYSGLAGVYDEQYF
TRBJ2-3 | . | few | TRBV12-3/TRBV12-4 | TGTGCCAGCGAGTTTGAGCAGAACACAGATACGCAGTATTTT | CASEFEQNTDTQYF
TRBJ2-7 | TRBD1 | many | TRBV29-1 | TGCAGCGTTCGAGACACGGGACAGGGAATTGGCGAGCAGTACTTC | CSVRDTGQGIGEQYF
TRBJ1-5 | TRBD1 | many | TRBV27 | TGTGCCAGCAGTACACTACAGGGGCGCAATCAGCCCCAGCATTTT | CASSTLQGRNQPQHF